The 17 T cell receptor beta chains presented below share a single source sample, sequenced in a study of OX40 agonist ivuxolimab in advanced cancers. Assay: immunoSEQ multiplex PCR; the TCRdb copy retains only in-frame clones and omits some. The top ten hold roughly 13% of the sample, which has 50,000 to 70,000 clones, 85% to 90% seen once. Sequencing used CD4+ or CD8+ T cells sorted from blood, obtained in a trial of the OX40 agonist ivuxolimab. The receptors shown here come from an adult with an advanced solid tumor such as melanoma, head and neck, liver or kidney cancer.

The J gene is TRBJ2-7, the V gene TRBV4-1; no definite D call. Trimming took off 1 base at V and 3 bases at J, with 10 bases between the two ends. The CDR3 extends over 14 amino acids. CDR1 is MGHRA and CDR2 is YSYEKL in the germline V gene. CDR3 bases: TGCGCCAGCAGCCAAGGCGACATGAACTACGAGCAGTACTTC. The encoded protein is CASSQGDMNYEQYF.

The CDR3 DNA follows: TGTGCCAGCAGCTCCCGCGGTAGCCGGGTTTCCGGGGAGCTGTTTTTT. It codes for CASSSRGSRVSGELFF. The V call is TRBV13, the J call TRBJ2-2; D call uncertain. Germline CDR1 reads PRHDT; CDR2 reads FYEKMQ (reference sequence). V shed 4 bases and J shed 6 bases, with 18 bases lying between them. This CDR3 region has 16 residues.

This clone appeared once. The J gene is TRBJ2-7, the V gene TRBV30; D remains ambiguous. V lost 5 bases and J lost 4, with 21 bases in between. This CDR3 is 15 amino acids long. The germline CDR1 and CDR2 sequences are GTSNPN and SVGIG (reference sequence). This chain's CDR3 is CAWGLGPPGRYEQYF. The CDR3 DNA reads TGTGCCTGGGGATTGGGCCCCCCGGGCCGTTACGAGCAGTACTTC. Filled out from reference TRBV30 and TRBJ2-7, the complete variable domain reads SQTIHQWPATLVQPVGSPLSLECTVEGTSNPNLYWYRQAAGRGLQLLFYSVGIGQISSEVPQNLSASRPQDRQFILSSKKLLLSDSGFYLCAWGLGPPGRYEQYFGPGTRLTVT.

This chain links TRBV11-2 with TRBJ2-3; 13 bases line up with TRBD2. The ends lost 2 bases at V and 2 bases at J; junction bases unmatched: 4. The CDR3 is made up of 17 amino acids. The V gene's germline CDR1 is SGHAT and CDR2 FQNNGV. The CDR3 sequence is CASSLMGLAGLTDTQYF. The CDR3 nucleotides are TGTGCCAGCAGCTTAATGGGACTAGCGGGGCTCACAGATACGCAGTATTTT.

V gene TRBV9 combines with J gene TRBJ2-1; D perhaps matches TRBD2 (6 bases). Germline V gene lookup returns CDR1 SGDLS and CDR2 YYNGEE. The V gene lost 0 bases and the J gene lost 5 bases, with 9 bases spanning the gap. The CDR3 runs to 14 residues. CDR3 protein: CASSVDGGDNEQFF. As DNA, the CDR3 is TGTGCCAGCAGCGTAGACGGGGGAGACAATGAGCAGTTCTTC.

J is TRBJ1-1 and V is TRBV21-1; TRBD1, the table's D call, was not compared with the DNA. TRBV21-1 is a documented pseudogene. The CDR3 consists of 17 residues. The CDR3 nucleotides are TGTGCCAGCAGCAAAACTTTCGGGACAGGGAGGAACACTGAAGCTTTCTTT. Translated, it gives CASSKTFGTGRNTEAFF.

CDR3 loop: CASSTDSTTSYEQYF. For the CDR3, the DNA is TGTGCCAGCAGTACGGACTCAACCACCTCGTACGAGCAGTACTTC. The gene calls are TRBV2 and TRBJ2-7, with D possibly TRBD2 on 5 matching bases. Trimming removed 5 bases from V and 4 bases from J, with 18 bases in between. Per the germline V gene, CDR1 is SNHLY and CDR2 is FYNNEI. This CDR3 is 15 amino acids long. Full variable domain (outside the CDR3, taken from reference TRBV2 and TRBJ2-7): EPEVTQTPSHQVTQMGQEVILRCVPISNHLYFYWYRQILGQKVEFLVSFYNNEISEKSEIFDDQFSVERPDGSNFTLKIRSTKLEDSAMYFCASSTDSTTSYEQYFGPGTRLTVT.

This chain connects TRBV7-9 to TRBJ1-2; maybe TRBD1 (5 bases). V gave up 5 bases and J gave up 6 bases, with 19 bases separating them. The CDR3 is 15 amino acids. Germline values: CDR1 SEHNR, CDR2 FQNEAQ (reference sequence). The CDR3 DNA is TGTGCCAGCAGCGAGGACGTGGGGGGTGTCGATGGCTACACCTTC. This encodes CASSEDVGGVDGYTF.

This sequence joins TRBV7-6 and TRBJ2-7; 9 nucleotides match TRBD2. Trimming at V came to 5 bases and at J to 3 bases, leaving 5 bases not matched to a gene. The germline V gene has CDR1 SGHVS and CDR2 FNYEAQ. This CDR3 comprises 14 residues. The CDR3 reads CASSPRLADYEQYF. CDR3 coding DNA: TGTGCCAGCAGCCCGCGACTAGCGGACTACGAGCAGTACTTC.

The chain couples TRBV28 to TRBJ2-7; D might be TRBD1 (6 bases). The CDR3 totals 13 residues. V was pared by 5 bases and J by 3 bases, with 11 bases between. The germline CDR1 and CDR2 sequences are MDHEN and SYDVKM. CDR3 nucleotides: TGTGCCAGCAGTGGCACAGGGTTCTACGAGCAGTACTTC. It is translated as CASSGTGFYEQYF.

The table lists this clone with a count of one. This rearrangement joins TRBV5-8 to TRBJ1-2, with 9 bases matching TRBD1. This CDR3 has 13 amino acids. V dropped 1 base and J dropped 6; count of bases not matched to a gene: 1. CDR1 and CDR2 from the germline V gene are SGHTS and YDEGEE. The CDR3 coding sequence is TGTGCCAGCAGCTTGACAGGGGGCGATGGCTACACCTTC. Its protein product is CASSLTGGDGYTF.

The chain carries TRBV27 and TRBJ2-7, with a possible D match to TRBD2 (6 bases). Trimming pared 10 bases from V and 1 base from J, leaving 11 bases between. The CDR3 sequence is 12 residues long. CDR1 MNHEY and CDR2 SMNVEV come from the germline V gene (reference sequence). The CDR3 protein is CATGRSSYEQYF. In nucleotides, the CDR3 is TGTGCCACGGGGAGGTCATCCTACGAGCAGTACTTC.

The rearrangement joins TRBV5-4 to TRBJ1-1, with TRBD1 identical over 7 bases. J gave up 5 bases and V 2 bases, and 12 bases lay outside the gene matches. The germline V gene encodes CDR1 SGHNT and CDR2 YYREEE (reference sequence). The CDR3 has 16 residues. CDR3 sequence reads: CASSFPRGGEVTEAFF. In nucleotides, the CDR3 is TGTGCCAGCAGCTTCCCCAGGGGGGGTGAAGTTACTGAAGCTTTCTTT.

The gene calls are TRBV27 and TRBJ2-5; D is undetermined. CDR1 MNHEY and CDR2 SMNVEV come from the germline V gene (reference sequence). Deletions cut 7 bases from V and 1 base from J, with 10 bases between. The length of the CDR3 is 13 residues. The CDR3 sequence is CASTDKFQETQYF. CDR3 bases: TGTGCCAGCACAGACAAATTCCAAGAGACCCAGTACTTC.

By its share, this clone is medium-sized. This chain uses TRBV2 with TRBJ2-7; D is possibly TRBD1 (5 bases). The CDR3 length is 12 residues. CDR1 is SNHLY, CDR2 FYNNEI, per germline. DNA of the CDR3: TGTGCGACAGTGGGATGGGGCTACGAGCAGTACTTC. Translation gives CATVGWGYEQYF.

This chain uses TRBV7-9 with TRBJ1-2, with D unresolved. Trimming pared 10 bases from V and 0 bases from J, leaving 12 bases between. Germline CDR1 reads SEHNR; CDR2 reads FQNEAQ (reference sequence). This CDR3 contains 13 residues. CDR3 bases: TGTGCCACCTTGGACCGACCTAACTATGGCTACACCTTC. This codes for CATLDRPNYGYTF.

This chain links TRBV7-3 with TRBJ2-3; D gene uncertain. Deletions cut 4 bases from V and 6 bases from J, with 11 bases between. The CDR3 loop spans 13 amino acids. Germline V gives CDR1 SGHTA, CDR2 FQGTGA. The DNA of the CDR3 is TGTGCCAGCAGCTCCCCCCTGGAGGATACGCAGTATTTT. Translation gives CASSSPLEDTQYF.